The 10 T cell receptor beta chains in this list originate from one sample, sequenced in a study of blood T cell repertoires in COVID-19. Assay used: immunoSEQ multiplex PCR; TCRdb lists only in-frame clones, some missing. This sample yields 200,000 to 250,000 clones, of which just under 90% are seen a single time; approximately 2.5% belongs to the top ten. The sample was peripheral blood. The receptor set was obtained from a man younger than 45 with COVID-19, enrolled during active disease.

The CDR3 region is CSASGYTF. CDR3 sequence (DNA): TGCAGTGCCTCTGGCTACACCTTC. The rearrangement links TRBV20-1 to TRBJ1-2; no reliable D call. The CDR3 runs 8 residues. Between the trimmed V and J ends, which lost 6 bases and 7 bases, there was a span of 3 bases. Germline assignment: CDR1 DFQATT and CDR2 SNEGSKA (reference sequence).

The chain is built from TRBV7-2 and TRBJ2-2, with D perhaps matching TRBD2 (6 bases). V lost 4 bases to trimming and J lost 6 bases, with 6 bases between them. Germline V gives CDR1 SGHTA, CDR2 FQGNSA. There are 12 residues in the CDR3. In DNA form, the CDR3 reads TGTGCCAGCAGCTCTAGCGCCGGGGAGCTGTTTTTT. This encodes CASSSSAGELFF.

The CDR3 here is CASSANQGVSEAFF. CDR3 in DNA: TGTGCCAGCAGTGCAAATCAGGGGGTTTCTGAAGCTTTCTTT. The chain carries TRBV25-1 and TRBJ1-1, with 7 bases matching TRBD1. Trimming cost V 4 bases and J 6 bases; bases outside gene matches: 8. Germline loops: CDR1 MGHDK, CDR2 SYGVNS. This CDR3 region has 14 residues. The whole variable domain, remainder taken from reference TRBV25-1 and TRBJ1-1, is EADIYQTPRYLVIGTGKKITLECSQTMGHDKMYWYQQDPGMELHLIHYSYGVNSTEKGDLSSESTVSRIRTEHFPLTLESARPSHTSQYLCASSANQGVSEAFFGQGTRLTVV.

The rearrangement links TRBV27 to TRBJ2-7, with 9 bases identical to TRBD1. Losses at the gene ends were 4 bases for V and 5 bases for J; bases not matched to a gene: 15. Germline loops: CDR1 MNHEY, CDR2 SMNVEV (reference sequence). The CDR3 spans 17 residues. CDR3 loop: CASSSLGTGNFMDEQYF. CDR3 in DNA: TGTGCCAGCAGTTCATTGGGGACAGGGAATTTCATGGACGAGCAGTACTTC.

The chain employs TRBV11-2 and TRBJ1-1; D remains unclear. V lost 3 bases and J lost 0, with 8 bases in between. CDR3 size: 14 residues. Germline-derived CDR1 and CDR2 are SGHAT and FQNNGV. CDR3 loop: CASSFNSMNTEAFF. CDR3 in DNA: TGTGCCAGCAGCTTCAACAGCATGAACACTGAAGCTTTCTTT.

The chain recombines TRBV7-9 with TRBJ1-1, with 7 positions matching TRBD1. After removal of 2 bases from V and 5 bases from J, the junction contained 11 bases not matched to a gene. The V gene's germline CDR1 is SEHNR and CDR2 FQNEAQ (reference sequence). The CDR3 runs to 16 residues. The CDR3 sequence is CASSLTSATGRTEAFF. CDR3 sequence (DNA): TGTGCCAGCAGCTTAACCTCCGCGACAGGGAGGACTGAAGCTTTCTTT.

The sample holds one count of this clone. This rearrangement joins TRBV4-2 to TRBJ2-7; D unclear. CDR3 length: 15 amino acids. V was pared by 0 bases and J by 6 bases, with 15 bases between. The germline V gene has CDR1 LGHNA and CDR2 YNFKEQ. The CDR3 coding sequence is TGTGCCAGCAGCCAAGATCCTGACAAGGCGAGCGAGCAGTACTTC. Translation: CASSQDPDKASEQYF.

The chain uses TRBV7-9 and TRBJ2-7; 11 bases are shared with TRBD1. The CDR3 length is 16 residues. Germline values: CDR1 SEHNR, CDR2 FQNEAQ (reference sequence). Unmatched junction bases numbered 5, after V lost 1 base and J lost 3 bases. The chain's CDR3 is CASSLGSGTGGYEQYF. CDR3 sequence (DNA): TGTGCCAGCAGCTTAGGTTCGGGGACAGGGGGCTACGAGCAGTACTTC.

As regards this clone: A read error may account for a junction end that differs from germline. This chain links TRBV4-1 with TRBJ1-4; tentatively, D is TRBD1 (5 bases). Germline V gives CDR1 MGHRA, CDR2 YSYEKL. CDR3 length: 15 residues. The CDR3 sequence: CASSKEQVEVGKLFF. Written as DNA, the CDR3 is TGCGCCAGCAGCAAAGAACAGGTCGAAGTAGGAAAACTGTTTTTT.

This clone was counted a single time. This chain links TRBV7-3 with TRBJ2-6; 7 positions match TRBD1. CDR3 length: 18 residues. The germline gives CDR1 SGHTA, CDR2 FQGTGA. The junction had 11 bases not matched to a gene; V was cut back by 5 bases and J by 1 base. The CDR3 DNA sequence: TGTGCCAGCAGCATCCGACAGGGTGTCCTATCTGGGGCCAACGTCCTGACTTTC. This gives the protein CASSIRQGVLSGANVLTF. The full variable domain, in which reference TRBV7-3 and TRBJ2-6 provide the parts outside the CDR3, is GAGVSQTPSNKVTEKGKYVELRCDPISGHTALYWYRQSLGQGPEFLIYFQGTGAADDSGLPNDRFFAVRPEGSVSTLKIQRTERGDSAVYLCASSIRQGVLSGANVLTFGAGSRLTVL.